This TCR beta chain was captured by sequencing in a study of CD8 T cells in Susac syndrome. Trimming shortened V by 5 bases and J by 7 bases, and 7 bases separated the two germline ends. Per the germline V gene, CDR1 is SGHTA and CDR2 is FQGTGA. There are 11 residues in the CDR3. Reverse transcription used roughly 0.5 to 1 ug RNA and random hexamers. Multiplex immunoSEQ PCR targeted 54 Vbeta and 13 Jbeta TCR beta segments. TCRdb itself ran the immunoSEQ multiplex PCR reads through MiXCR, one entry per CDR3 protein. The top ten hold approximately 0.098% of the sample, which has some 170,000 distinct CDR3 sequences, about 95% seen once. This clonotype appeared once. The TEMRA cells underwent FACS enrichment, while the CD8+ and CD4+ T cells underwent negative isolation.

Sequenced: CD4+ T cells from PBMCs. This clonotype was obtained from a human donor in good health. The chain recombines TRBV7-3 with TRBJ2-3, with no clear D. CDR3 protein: CASSALNTQYF. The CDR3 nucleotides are TGTGCCAGCAGCGCACTCAATACGCAGTATTTT. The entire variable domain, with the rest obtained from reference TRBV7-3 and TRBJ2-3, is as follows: GAGVSQTPSNKVTEKGKYVELRCDPISGHTALYWYRQSLGQGPEFLIYFQGTGAADDSGLPNDRFFAVRPEGSVSTLKIQRTERGDSAVYLCASSALNTQYFGPGTRLTVL.